This T cell receptor (beta chain) was captured in a study of human T cells and chemical hapten exposure. Study observations and caveats: Against controls, expanded TCRs gave rise to significantly more large CDR3 similarity clusters.

The library gave individual cDNA molecules unique molecular identifiers. TCRdb re-called the RACE reads with MiXCR, one entry per CDR3 protein. The sample yields about 340,000 distinct CDR3 sequences, around 6.9% seen once. V was shortened by 0 bases and J by 2 bases, with 12 bases between the two germline ends. Germline CDR1 is SGHDN and CDR2 is FVKESK. This CDR3 has 16 amino acids. Time point reported: patch test 1, 2 weeks after DPC sensitization. Treatment denoted: therapeutic diphenylcyclopropenone sensitization with weekly scalp DPC. The table lists this clonotype with a few counts. Its antigen remains unknown.

The TCR originated in a woman under 30 with alopecia areata. Some clones in this sample may be carry-over from other donors' samples. The sample here was whole blood, taken in connection with sensitization to the hapten diphenylcyclopropenone (DPC). The rearrangement links TRBV14 to TRBJ2-3; no clear D. This CDR3 is CASSQDRRRITDTQYF. The CDR3 DNA reads TGTGCCAGCAGCCAAGATCGACGGAGAATCACAGATACGCAGTATTTT.